The subject of this entry is one T cell receptor (beta chain). Original methodology: Estimation of nucleated cell counts relied on the amplification of reference gene primers. Repertoires were generated with immunoSEQ multiplex PCR, while TCRdb's copy carries only in-frame clones and drops some. That table is the source of V, J and clone size, and D and trimming were worked out from the DNA. This table has over 150,000 clones, roughly 84% appearing once. This record comes from a study of blood T cell repertoires in COVID-19. Study as a whole: T cells, B-cell-depleted T cells, or PBMCs provided the cDNA or gDNA that served as material.

Trimming pared 2 bases from V and 1 base from J, leaving 11 bases between. The CDR3 is made up of 15 amino acids. Germline values: CDR1 SNHLY, CDR2 FYNNEI. The chain combines TRBV2 with TRBJ1-1, with D unresolved. The TCR originated in a woman aged 80 or older with active or convalescent COVID-19. Sequencing used peripheral blood. CDR3 nucleotides: TGTGCCAGCAGTGAATTTGAACACACGAACACTGAAGCTTTCTTT. This codes for CASSEFEHTNTEAFF.